This T cell receptor (beta chain) came from a study of blood T cell repertoires in COVID-19. As for the study in general: Donors in the United States, Italy and Spain gave samples during acute or convalescent COVID-19. The analysed material was cDNA or gDNA that came from T cells, B-cell-depleted T cells, or PBMCs.

Germline V lookup: CDR1 SGHRS, CDR2 YFSETQ. This CDR3 comprises 20 residues. V shed 4 bases, J shed 0 bases, and the junction held 14 bases outside the gene matches. In the authors' methods: Amplification from reference gene primers served as the basis for estimated nucleated cell counts. Assay used: immunoSEQ multiplex PCR; TCRdb lists only in-frame clones, some missing. That table gives V, J and clone size, and the DNA gave D and trimming. The sample has hundreds of thousands of clones; over 80% are singletons. Sequencing was carried out using peripheral blood. The TCR was taken from a woman aged 40-49 years who had recovered from COVID-19. The chain employs TRBV5-1 and TRBJ2-1; 12 bases match TRBD2. The CDR3 DNA sequence: TGCGCCAGCAGCGAACTAGCGGGGGGACGTAGAACGAGCTCCTACAATGAGCAGTTCTTC. Amino acid sequence: CASSELAGGRRTSSYNEQFF.